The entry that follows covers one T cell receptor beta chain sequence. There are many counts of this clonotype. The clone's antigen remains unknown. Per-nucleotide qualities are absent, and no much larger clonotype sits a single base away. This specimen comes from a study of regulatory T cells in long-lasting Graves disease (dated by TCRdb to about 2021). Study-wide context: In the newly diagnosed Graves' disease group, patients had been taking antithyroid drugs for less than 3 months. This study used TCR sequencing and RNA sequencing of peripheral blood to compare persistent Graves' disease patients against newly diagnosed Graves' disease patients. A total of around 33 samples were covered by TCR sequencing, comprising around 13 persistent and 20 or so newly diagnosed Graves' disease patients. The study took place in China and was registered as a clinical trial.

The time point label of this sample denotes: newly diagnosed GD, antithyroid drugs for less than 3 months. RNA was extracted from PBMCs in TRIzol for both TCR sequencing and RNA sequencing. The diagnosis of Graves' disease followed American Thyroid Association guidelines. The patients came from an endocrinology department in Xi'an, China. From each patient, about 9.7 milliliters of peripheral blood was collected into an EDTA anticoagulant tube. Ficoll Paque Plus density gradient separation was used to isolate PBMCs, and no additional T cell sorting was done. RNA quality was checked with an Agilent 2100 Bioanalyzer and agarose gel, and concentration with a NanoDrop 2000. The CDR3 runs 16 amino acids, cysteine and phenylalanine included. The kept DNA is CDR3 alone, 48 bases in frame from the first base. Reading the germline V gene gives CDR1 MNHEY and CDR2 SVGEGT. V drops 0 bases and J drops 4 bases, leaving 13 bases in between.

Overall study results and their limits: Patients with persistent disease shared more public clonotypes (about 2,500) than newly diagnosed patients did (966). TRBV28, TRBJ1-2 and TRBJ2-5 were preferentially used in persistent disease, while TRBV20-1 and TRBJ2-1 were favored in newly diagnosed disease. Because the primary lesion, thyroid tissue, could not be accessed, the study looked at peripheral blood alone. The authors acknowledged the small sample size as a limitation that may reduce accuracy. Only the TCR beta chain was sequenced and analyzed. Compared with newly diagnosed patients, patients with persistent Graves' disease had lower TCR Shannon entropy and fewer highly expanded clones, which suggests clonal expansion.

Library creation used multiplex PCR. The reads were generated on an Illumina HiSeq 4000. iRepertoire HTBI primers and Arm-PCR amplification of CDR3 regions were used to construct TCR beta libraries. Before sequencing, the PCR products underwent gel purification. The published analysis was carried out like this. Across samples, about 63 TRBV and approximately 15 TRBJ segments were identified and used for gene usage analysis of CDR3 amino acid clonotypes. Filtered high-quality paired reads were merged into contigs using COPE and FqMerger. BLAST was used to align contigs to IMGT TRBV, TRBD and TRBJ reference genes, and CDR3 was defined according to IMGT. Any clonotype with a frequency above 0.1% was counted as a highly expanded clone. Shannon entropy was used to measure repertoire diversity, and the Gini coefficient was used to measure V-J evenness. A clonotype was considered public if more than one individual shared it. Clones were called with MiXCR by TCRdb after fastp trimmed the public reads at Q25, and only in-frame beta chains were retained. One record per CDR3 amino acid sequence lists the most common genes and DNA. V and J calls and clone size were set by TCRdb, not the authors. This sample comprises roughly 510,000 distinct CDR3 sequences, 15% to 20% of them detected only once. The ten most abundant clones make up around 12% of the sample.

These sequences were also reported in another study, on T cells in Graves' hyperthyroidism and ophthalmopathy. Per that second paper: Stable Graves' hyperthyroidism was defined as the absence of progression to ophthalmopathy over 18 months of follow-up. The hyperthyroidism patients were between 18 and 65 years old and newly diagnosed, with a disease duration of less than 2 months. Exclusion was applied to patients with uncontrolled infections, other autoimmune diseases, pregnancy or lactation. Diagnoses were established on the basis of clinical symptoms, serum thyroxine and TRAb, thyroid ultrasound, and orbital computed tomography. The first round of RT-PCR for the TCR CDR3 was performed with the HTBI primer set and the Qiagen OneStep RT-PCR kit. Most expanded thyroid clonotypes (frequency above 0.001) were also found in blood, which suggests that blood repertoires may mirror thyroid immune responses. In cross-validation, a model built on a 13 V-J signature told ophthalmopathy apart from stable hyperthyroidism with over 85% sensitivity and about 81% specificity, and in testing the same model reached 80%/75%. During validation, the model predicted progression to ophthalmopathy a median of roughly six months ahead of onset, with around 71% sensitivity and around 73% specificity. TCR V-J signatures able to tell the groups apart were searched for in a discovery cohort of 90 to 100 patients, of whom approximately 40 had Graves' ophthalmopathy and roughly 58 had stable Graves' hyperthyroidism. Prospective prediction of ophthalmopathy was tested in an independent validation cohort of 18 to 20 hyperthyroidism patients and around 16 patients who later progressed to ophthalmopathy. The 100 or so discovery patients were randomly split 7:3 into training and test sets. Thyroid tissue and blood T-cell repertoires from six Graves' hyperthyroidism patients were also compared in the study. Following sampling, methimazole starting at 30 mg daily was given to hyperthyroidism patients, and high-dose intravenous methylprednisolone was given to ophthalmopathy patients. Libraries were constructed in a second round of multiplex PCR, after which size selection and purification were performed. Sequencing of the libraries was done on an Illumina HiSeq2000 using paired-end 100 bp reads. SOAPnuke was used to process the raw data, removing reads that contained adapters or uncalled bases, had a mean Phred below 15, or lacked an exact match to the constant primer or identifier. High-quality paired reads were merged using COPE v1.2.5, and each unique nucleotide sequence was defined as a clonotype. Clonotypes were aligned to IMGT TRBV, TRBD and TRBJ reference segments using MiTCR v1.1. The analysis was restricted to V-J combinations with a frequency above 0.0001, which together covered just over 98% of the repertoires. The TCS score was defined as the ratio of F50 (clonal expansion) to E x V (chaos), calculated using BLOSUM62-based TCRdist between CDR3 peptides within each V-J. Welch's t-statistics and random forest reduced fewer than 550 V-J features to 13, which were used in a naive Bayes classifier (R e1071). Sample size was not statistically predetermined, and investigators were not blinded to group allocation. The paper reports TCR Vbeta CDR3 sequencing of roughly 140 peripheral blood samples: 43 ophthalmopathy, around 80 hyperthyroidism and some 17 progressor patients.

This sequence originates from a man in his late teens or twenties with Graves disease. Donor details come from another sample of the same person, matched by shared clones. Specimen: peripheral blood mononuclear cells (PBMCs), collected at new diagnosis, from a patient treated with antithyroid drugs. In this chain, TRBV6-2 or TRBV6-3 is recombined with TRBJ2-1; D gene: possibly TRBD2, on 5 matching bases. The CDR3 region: CASSYSIGVGYNEQFF. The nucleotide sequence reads TGTGCCAGCAGTTACTCGATCGGGGTGGGTTACAATGAGCAGTTCTTC.